This is a list of T cell receptor beta chains from one sample in a study of blood T cell repertoires in COVID-19. Sequencing was performed with immunoSEQ multiplex PCR; in TCRdb, only in-frame clones are kept and a portion is missing. The data contain about 280,000 clones, less than 85% of them singletons. The sample comprised PBMCs or T cells enriched from blood (not recorded which). These receptors were obtained from a woman in her fifties or sixties who had recovered from COVID-19. CDR3s include the opening cysteine and the closing phenylalanine or tryptophan. Fields, in order: CDR3 DNA, CDR3 protein, D gene, clone size, J gene, V gene. D genes are given only for firm matches. Clone size is given for some rows only: seen once, a few or many times, or a class if the clone is expanded.

DNA: TGTGCCAGCAGCCCGACGACAGTGAACACCGGGGAGCTGTTTTTT
CDR3: CASSPTTVNTGELFF
D: NA
size: NA
J: TRBJ2-2
V: TRBV9

DNA: TGTGCCAGCAGTTACTTTTCAGGGGCGCCCGAGCAGTACTTC
CDR3: CASSYFSGAPEQYF
D: NA
size: NA
J: TRBJ2-7
V: TRBV6-5

DNA: TGTGCCAGCAGCTTGGCAGTGACAGGCGACGGGGACATTCAGTACTTC
CDR3: CASSLAVTGDGDIQYF
D: NA
size: NA
J: TRBJ2-4
V: TRBV5-6

DNA: TGCGCCAGCAGTGAGTCAGGAGTAGCCGGGGAGCTGTTTTTT
CDR3: CASSESGVAGELFF
D: NA
size: NA
J: TRBJ2-2
V: TRBV10-1

DNA: TGTGCCAGCAGCTTAGGGTCTAGAAATTCCTACGAGCAGTACTTC
CDR3: CASSLGSRNSYEQYF
D: NA
size: once
J: TRBJ2-7
V: TRBV7-2

DNA: TGTGCCAGCGCCCGCCGGAGCGGCACCGGGGAGCTGTTTTTT
CDR3: CASARRSGTGELFF
D: NA
size: NA
J: TRBJ2-2
V: TRBV25-1

DNA: TGCGCCAGCAGCTCCGGGGGGACCTCCTACAATGAGCAGTTCTTC
CDR3: CASSSGGTSYNEQFF
D: TRBD2
size: NA
J: TRBJ2-1
V: TRBV10-1

DNA: TGTGCCAGCAGTCGGGCAGGGCTGAACACTGAAGCTTTCTTT
CDR3: CASSRAGLNTEAFF
D: NA
size: NA
J: TRBJ1-1
V: TRBV27

DNA: TGTGCCAGCTCATTCACTAGCGGGAGACCCAACGAGCAGTACTTC
CDR3: CASSFTSGRPNEQYF
D: TRBD2
size: NA
J: TRBJ2-7
V: TRBV18

DNA: TGTGCCAGCAGCTCGACAGTCACTAACTATGGCTACACCTTC
CDR3: CASSSTVTNYGYTF
D: NA
size: NA
J: TRBJ1-2
V: TRBV7-9

DNA: TGTGCCAGCAGTAGGAGCTCCTATAATTCACCCCTCCACTTT
CDR3: CASSRSSYNSPLHF
D: NA
size: once
J: TRBJ1-6
V: TRBV6-5

DNA: TGCGCCAGCAGCTCTGCTGCCCTTTCGGGTGGGAATTCACCCCTCCACTTT
CDR3: CASSSAALSGGNSPLHF
D: NA
size: NA
J: TRBJ1-6
V: TRBV10-2

DNA: TGCGCCAGCAGCCCCGATGGGCAGCTCTATGGCTACACCTTC
CDR3: CASSPDGQLYGYTF
D: NA
size: NA
J: TRBJ1-2
V: TRBV5-1

DNA: TGTGCCAGCTCACCAAGGGGACAGGGGGACCCACGGACAGATACGCAGTATTTT
CDR3: CASSPRGQGDPRTDTQYF
D: TRBD1
size: NA
J: TRBJ2-3
V: TRBV18

DNA: TGCGCCAGCAGCCCCCAGGGGGCGCGAGTTCAGATCGCAGATACGCAGTATTTT
CDR3: CASSPQGARVQIADTQYF
D: TRBD1
size: NA
J: TRBJ2-3
V: TRBV5-1

DNA: TGTGCCAGTAGCCGGGACAGGGAATACGAGCAGTACTTC
CDR3: CASSRDREYEQYF
D: TRBD1
size: NA
J: TRBJ2-7
V: TRBV19

DNA: TGTGCCAGCGGGGGGTGGGCCTACGAGCAGTACTTC
CDR3: CASGGWAYEQYF
D: NA
size: NA
J: TRBJ2-7
V: TRBV6-5

DNA: TGTGCCAGCAGCCAAGTTTCGGCAGGGGGCAGGTACACTGAAGCTTTCTTT
CDR3: CASSQVSAGGRYTEAFF
D: TRBD1
size: NA
J: TRBJ1-1
V: TRBV4-2

DNA: TGTGCCAGCAGCGTAGCTGGGGACTATTTGTCTGAGCAGTTCTTC
CDR3: CASSVAGDYLSEQFF
D: TRBD2
size: NA
J: TRBJ2-1
V: TRBV9

DNA: TGTGCCAGCAGCACTCTCGCTAATGAAAAACTGTTTTTT
CDR3: CASSTLANEKLFF
D: NA
size: NA
J: TRBJ1-4
V: TRBV7-9

DNA: TGCGCCAGCGCCCTGTGGGGGGAAAAAGAGACCCAGTACTTC
CDR3: CASALWGEKETQYF
D: NA
size: NA
J: TRBJ2-5
V: TRBV5-1

DNA: TGTGCCAGCAGCCCGCAGGGGGGCGCATACACCGGGGAGCTGTTTTTT
CDR3: CASSPQGGAYTGELFF
D: NA
size: NA
J: TRBJ2-2
V: TRBV3-1/TRBV3-2

DNA: TGTGCCAGCAGCCAAGGAGCCGGACAGGCGGGCTATGGCTACACCTTC
CDR3: CASSQGAGQAGYGYTF
D: TRBD1
size: NA
J: TRBJ1-2
V: TRBV3-1/TRBV3-2

DNA: TGTGCCAGCAGTGGCTGGACAGTTTCTGAAGCTTTCTTT
CDR3: CASSGWTVSEAFF
D: NA
size: NA
J: TRBJ1-1
V: TRBV25-1

DNA: TGTGCCAGCAGGGGAGGACAGGGGAAAAAAGAGACCCAGTACTTC
CDR3: CASRGGQGKKETQYF
D: TRBD1
size: NA
J: TRBJ2-5
V: TRBV2

DNA: TGTGCCAGCAGTTTTTTGGGGGCTGGTAATGAAAAACTGTTTTTT
CDR3: CASSFLGAGNEKLFF
D: NA
size: once
J: TRBJ1-4
V: TRBV27

DNA: TGTGCCAGCAGCTACGACAGGGCGGGGCGGGCTTTCTTT
CDR3: CASSYDRAGRAFF
D: TRBD1
size: NA
J: TRBJ1-1
V: TRBV5-6

DNA: TGTGCCAGCACTATCGGGGGGGAAAGTCGATTCGACGAGCAGTACTTC
CDR3: CASTIGGESRFDEQYF
D: TRBD2
size: NA
J: TRBJ2-7
V: TRBV7-2